This TCR beta chain was captured in a study of T cells after yellow fever vaccination. The study, taken as a whole, reports: The study re-detected most primary-vaccination clones after the booster (approximately 96% CD4, roughly 90% CD8).

From germline, CDR1 is MNHNY and CDR2 SVGAGI (reference sequence). The V gene end was trimmed by 4 bases and the J gene end by 4 bases; junction bases not matched to a gene: 6. CDR3 length: 14 amino acids. Universal primer sites and UMIs were introduced during 5'RACE template-switching synthesis of TCR cDNA. TCRdb recomputed calls from the 5' RACE reads with MiXCR, one row per CDR3 protein. The sample contains some 200,000 distinct CDR3 sequences, approximately 10% of which appear only once. This clonotype was counted a few times. The antigen is unknown. J is TRBJ1-1 and V is TRBV6-6; TRBD1 matches at 7 bases. The sequence was collected from a man between 18 and 29 years old who received the YFV17D yellow fever vaccine. The specimen comprised CD8+ T cells sorted from PBMCs, sampled 15 days after the yellow fever booster vaccination. CDR3 DNA: TGTGCCAGCAGTTTGACAGGGTCCGTCACTGAAGCTTTCTTT. This encodes CASSLTGSVTEAFF.